The present T cell receptor beta chain was sequenced within a study of T cells in Graves' hyperthyroidism and ophthalmopathy. Study conclusions and caveats: Patients with ophthalmopathy were separated from those with stable hyperthyroidism by a 13 V-J model.

This CDR3 is built from 15 residues. Trimming left V 3 bases short and J 5 bases short, with 17 bases between. CDR1 is SNHLY and CDR2 is FYNNEI in the germline V gene. In regard to this clonotype: The antigen remains undetermined.

It was RNA transcripts that yielded the amplified TCR beta CDR3 regions. The HTBI set primed first-round TCR CDR3 RT-PCR. Each CDR3 protein is one row after TCRdb ran MiXCR on the multiplex PCR reads. There are around 700,000 distinct CDR3 sequences in the sample; around 19% occur only once, and 16% lies in the top ten. The clonotype originates from a woman aged 45 to 65 with Graves' hyperthyroidism that later progressed to Graves' ophthalmopathy. The material sequenced was blood. The V call is TRBV2, the J call TRBJ2-7, with D unclear. CDR3 DNA sequence: TGTGCCAGCAGTGATTCGGCAGGCACCCTTGACGAGCAGTACTTC. Amino acid sequence: CASSDSAGTLDEQYF.